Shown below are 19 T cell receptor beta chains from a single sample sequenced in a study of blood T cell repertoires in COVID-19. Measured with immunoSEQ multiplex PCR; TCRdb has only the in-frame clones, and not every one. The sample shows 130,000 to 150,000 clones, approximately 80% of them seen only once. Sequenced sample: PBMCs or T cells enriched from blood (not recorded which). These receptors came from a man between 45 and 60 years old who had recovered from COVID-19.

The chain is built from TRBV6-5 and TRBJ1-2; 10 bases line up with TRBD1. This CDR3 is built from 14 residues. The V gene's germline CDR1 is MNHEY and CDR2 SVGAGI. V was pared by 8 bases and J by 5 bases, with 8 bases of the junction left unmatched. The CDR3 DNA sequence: TGTGCCAGCGGAGGGACAGGGGATCAATATGGCTACACCTTC. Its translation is CASGGTGDQYGYTF.

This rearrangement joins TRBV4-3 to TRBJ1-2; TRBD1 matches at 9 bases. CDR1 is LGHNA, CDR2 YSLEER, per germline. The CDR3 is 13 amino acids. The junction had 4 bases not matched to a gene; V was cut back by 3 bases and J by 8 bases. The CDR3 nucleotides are TGCGCCAGCAGCCAGGACAGGGGTGGAGGCTACACCTTC. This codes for CASSQDRGGGYTF.

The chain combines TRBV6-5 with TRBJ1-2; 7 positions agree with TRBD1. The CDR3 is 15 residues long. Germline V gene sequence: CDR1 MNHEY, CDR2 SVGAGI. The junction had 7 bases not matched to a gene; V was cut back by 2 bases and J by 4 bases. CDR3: CASSYDRDRSYGYTF. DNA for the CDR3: TGTGCCAGCAGTTACGACCGGGACAGAAGCTATGGCTACACCTTC.

The CDR3 DNA reads as TGTGCCTGGACGCCCGGGAGCCGAAACACTGAAGCTTTCTTT. Translation gives CAWTPGSRNTEAFF. V and J are TRBV30 and TRBJ1-1; no clear D. The ends were cut back, 4 bases at V and 2 bases at J, with 14 bases in the middle. Germline loops: CDR1 GTSNPN, CDR2 SVGIG (reference sequence). CDR3 length equals 14 residues.

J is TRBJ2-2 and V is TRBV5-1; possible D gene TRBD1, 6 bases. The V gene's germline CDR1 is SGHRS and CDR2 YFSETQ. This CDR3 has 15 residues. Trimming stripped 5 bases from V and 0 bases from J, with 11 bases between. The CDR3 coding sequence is TGCGCCAGCAGACCCGGACAGACGAACACCGGGGAGCTGTTTTTT. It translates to CASRPGQTNTGELFF.

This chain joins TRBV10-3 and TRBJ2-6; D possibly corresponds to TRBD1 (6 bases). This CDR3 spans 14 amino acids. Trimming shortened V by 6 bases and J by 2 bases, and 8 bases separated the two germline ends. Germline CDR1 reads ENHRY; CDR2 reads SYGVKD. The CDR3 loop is CAIRGGTGANVLTF. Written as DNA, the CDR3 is TGTGCCATCAGAGGGGGAACTGGGGCCAACGTCCTGACTTTC.

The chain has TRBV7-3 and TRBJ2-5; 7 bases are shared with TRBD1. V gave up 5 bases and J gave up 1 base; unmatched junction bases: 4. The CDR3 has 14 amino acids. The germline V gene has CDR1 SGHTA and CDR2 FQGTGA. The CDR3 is CASSAAGGQETQYF. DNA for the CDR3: TGTGCCAGCAGCGCCGCAGGGGGCCAAGAGACCCAGTACTTC.

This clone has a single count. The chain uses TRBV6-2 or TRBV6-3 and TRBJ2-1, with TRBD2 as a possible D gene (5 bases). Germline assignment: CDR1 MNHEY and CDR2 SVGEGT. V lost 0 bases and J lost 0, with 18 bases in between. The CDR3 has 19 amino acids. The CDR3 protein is CASSYSLRGRPSSYNEQFF. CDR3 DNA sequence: TGTGCCAGCAGTTACTCGTTGCGCGGGCGTCCCAGCTCCTACAATGAGCAGTTCTTC.

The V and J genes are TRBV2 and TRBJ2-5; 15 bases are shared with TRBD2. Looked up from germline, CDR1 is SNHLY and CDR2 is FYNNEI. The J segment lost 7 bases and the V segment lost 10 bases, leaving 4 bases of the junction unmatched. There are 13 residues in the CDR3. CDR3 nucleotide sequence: TGTGCCACAAAGGGACTAGCGGGGGGGACCCAGTACTTC. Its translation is CATKGLAGGTQYF.

CDR3 in amino acids: CASSLGGGDFYNEQFF. The CDR3 DNA reads TGTGCCAGCAGCTTAGGCGGGGGGGACTTTTACAATGAGCAGTTCTTC. The chain has TRBV7-2 and TRBJ2-1; TRBD2 aligns across 9 bases. With V trimmed by 1 base and J by 4 bases, 5 bases remained unmatched. This CDR3 contains 16 residues. Germline CDR1 and CDR2: SGHTA and FQGNSA.

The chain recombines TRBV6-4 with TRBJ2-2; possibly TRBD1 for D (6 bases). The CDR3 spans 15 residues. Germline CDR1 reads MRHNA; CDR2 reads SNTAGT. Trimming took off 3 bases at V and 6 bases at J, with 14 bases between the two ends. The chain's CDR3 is CASSEQGLRSGELFF. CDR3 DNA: TGTGCCAGCAGTGAGCAGGGGTTGAGATCCGGGGAGCTGTTTTTT.

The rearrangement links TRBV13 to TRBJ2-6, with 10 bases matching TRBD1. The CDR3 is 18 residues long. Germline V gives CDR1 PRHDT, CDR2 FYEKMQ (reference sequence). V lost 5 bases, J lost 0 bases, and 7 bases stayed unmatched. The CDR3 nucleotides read TGTGCCAGCAGCACTAGGACAGGGGGGGTCTCTGGGGCCAACGTCCTGACTTTC. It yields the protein CASSTRTGGVSGANVLTF.

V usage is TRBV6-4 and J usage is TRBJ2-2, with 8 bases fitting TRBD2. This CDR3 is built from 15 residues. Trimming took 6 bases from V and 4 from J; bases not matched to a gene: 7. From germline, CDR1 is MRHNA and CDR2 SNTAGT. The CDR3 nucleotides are TGTGCCAGCAGCCCCGGGACTAGAGGCACCGGGGAGCTGTTTTTT. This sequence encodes CASSPGTRGTGELFF.

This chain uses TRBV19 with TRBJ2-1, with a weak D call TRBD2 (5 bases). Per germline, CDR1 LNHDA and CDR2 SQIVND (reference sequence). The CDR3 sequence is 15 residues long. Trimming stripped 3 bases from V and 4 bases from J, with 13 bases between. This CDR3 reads CASSILTSGYNEQFF. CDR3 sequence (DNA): TGTGCCAGTAGTATCTTAACTAGTGGATACAATGAGCAGTTCTTC.

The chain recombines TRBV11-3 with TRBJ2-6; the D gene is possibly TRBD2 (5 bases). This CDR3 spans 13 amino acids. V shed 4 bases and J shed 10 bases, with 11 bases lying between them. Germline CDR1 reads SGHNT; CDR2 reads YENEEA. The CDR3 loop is CASSSPGSNVLTF. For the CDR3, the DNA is TGTGCCAGCAGCTCGCCGGGATCTAACGTCCTGACTTTC. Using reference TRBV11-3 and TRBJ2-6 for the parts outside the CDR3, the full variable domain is EAGVVQSPRYKIIEKKQPVAFWCNPISGHNTLYWYLQNLGQGPELLIRYENEEAVDDSQLPKDRFSAERLKGVDSTLKIQPAELGDSAVYLCASSSPGSNVLTFGAGSRLTVL.

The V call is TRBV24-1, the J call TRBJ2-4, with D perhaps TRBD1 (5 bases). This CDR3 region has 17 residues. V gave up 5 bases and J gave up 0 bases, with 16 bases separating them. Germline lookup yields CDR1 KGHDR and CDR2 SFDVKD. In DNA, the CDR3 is TGTGCCACCAGTGTCTGGGGCGGAATAGCAGCCAAAAACATTCAGTACTTC. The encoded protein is CATSVWGGIAAKNIQYF.

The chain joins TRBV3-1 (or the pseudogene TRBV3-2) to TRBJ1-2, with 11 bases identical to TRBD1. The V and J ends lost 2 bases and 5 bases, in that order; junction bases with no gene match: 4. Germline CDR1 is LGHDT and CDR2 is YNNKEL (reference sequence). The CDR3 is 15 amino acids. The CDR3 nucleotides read TGTGCCAGCAGCCAACCGGGACAGGGGGTTTATGGCTACACCTTC. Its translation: CASSQPGQGVYGYTF.

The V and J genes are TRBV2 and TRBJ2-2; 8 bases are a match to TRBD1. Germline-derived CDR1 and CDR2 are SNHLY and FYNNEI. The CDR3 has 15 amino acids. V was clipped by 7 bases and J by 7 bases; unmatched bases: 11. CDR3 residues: CASMGVRGPDGELFF. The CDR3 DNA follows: TGTGCCAGCATGGGGGTCAGGGGGCCGGACGGGGAGCTGTTTTTT.

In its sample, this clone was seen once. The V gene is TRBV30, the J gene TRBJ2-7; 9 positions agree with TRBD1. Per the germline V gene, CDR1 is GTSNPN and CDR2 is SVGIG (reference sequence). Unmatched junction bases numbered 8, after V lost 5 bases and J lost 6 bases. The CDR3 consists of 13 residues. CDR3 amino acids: CAWSGQGISEQYF. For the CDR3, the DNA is TGTGCCTGGTCGGGACAGGGTATTTCCGAGCAGTACTTC.